These 27 T cell receptor beta chains were sequenced from one sample in a study of regulatory T cells in long-lasting Graves disease. Time point specified: newly diagnosed GD, antithyroid drugs for less than 3 months. With RNA extracted from PBMCs as input, the TCR library was made. Building of the TCR beta libraries involved iRepertoire HTBI primers and Arm-PCR of CDR3 regions. A single record per CDR3 protein comes from TCRdb applying MiXCR to the multiplex PCR reads. The table includes around 470,000 distinct CDR3 sequences, approximately 15% detected once. This sample was shared with a second study, whose subject was T cells in Graves' hyperthyroidism and ophthalmopathy.

Sequencing was performed on peripheral blood mononuclear cells (PBMCs), taken at new diagnosis, from a patient treated with antithyroid drugs. The receptors were sampled from a woman aged 45 to 65 with Graves disease.

V gene TRBV5-1 combines with J gene TRBJ2-5; D possibly matches TRBD1 or TRBD2 (6 bases each). Germline loops: CDR1 SGHRS, CDR2 YFSETQ. The CDR3 covers 15 residues. Trimming removed 2 bases at V and 2 bases at J, with 13 bases between. The CDR3 sequence: CASSLGGIAQETQYF. CDR3 nucleotide sequence: TGCGCCAGCAGCTTAGGGGGGATAGCGCAAGAGACCCAGTACTTC.

The chain is built from TRBV10-3 and TRBJ2-2, with D possibly TRBD2 on 6 matching bases. Trimming pared 6 bases from V and 3 bases from J, leaving 14 bases between. The CDR3 extends over 15 amino acids. Germline V gene data show CDR1 as ENHRY and CDR2 as SYGVKD. The CDR3 loop reads CAISQVSGDTGELFF. CDR3 nucleotides: TGTGCCATCAGCCAAGTGTCGGGAGACACCGGGGAGCTGTTTTTT.

There are many counts of this clonotype. V is TRBV6-1 and J is TRBJ2-1; TRBD2 matches 14 bases. This CDR3 is built from 15 residues. Germline V gene lookup returns CDR1 MNHNS and CDR2 SASEGT. V shed 6 bases, J shed 15 bases, and the junction held 13 bases outside the gene matches. The DNA of the CDR3 is TGTGCCAGCAGCCCCATCGGACTAGCGGGAGGAAGTCTGTTCTTC. Translating it yields CASSPIGLAGGSLFF.

The table lists this clonotype with many counts. V usage is TRBV7-3 and J usage is TRBJ2-7; 7 nucleotides align to TRBD2. With V trimmed by 1 base and J by 0 bases, 9 bases remained unmatched. CDR3 length equals 17 residues. Germline values: CDR1 SGHTA, CDR2 FQGTGA. The CDR3 reads CASSLKHSGTTSYEQYF. The DNA of the CDR3 is TGTGCCAGCAGCTTAAAGCACAGTGGGACTACCTCCTACGAGCAGTACTTC.

The V gene is TRBV6-1, the J gene TRBJ2-7; 13 positions match TRBD2. The ends lost 6 bases at V and 0 bases at J; junction bases unmatched: 8. Germline values: CDR1 MNHNS, CDR2 SASEGT. The CDR3 has 17 residues. The CDR3 reads CASRRPGLAGPSYEQYF. In DNA, the CDR3 is TGTGCCAGCAGAAGACCGGGACTAGCGGGACCCTCCTACGAGCAGTACTTC.

This clonotype was found a few times. The V call is TRBV19, the J call TRBJ2-2; D remains unclear. Germline lookup yields CDR1 LNHDA and CDR2 SQIVND (reference sequence). The ends were cut back, 2 bases at V and 2 bases at J, with 9 bases in the middle. The CDR3 is 15 residues long. CDR3 coding DNA: TGTGCCAGTAGTATACTACAGCATAACACCGGGGAGCTGTTTTTT. Its protein product is CASSILQHNTGELFF.

The chain joins TRBV9 to TRBJ2-7; 15 bases align to TRBD2. This CDR3 comprises 16 residues. V shed 4 bases, J shed 2 bases, and the junction held 4 bases outside the gene matches. Germline CDR1 SGDLS, CDR2 YYNGEE. This CDR3 is CASSLGLAGGAYEQYF. In DNA form, the CDR3 reads TGTGCCAGCAGCTTAGGACTAGCGGGAGGGGCCTACGAGCAGTACTTC.

On this clonotype: This may be a read error, as it is one base from a much larger clone. This rearrangement joins TRBV20-1 to TRBJ1-2; no clear D gene. Germline-derived CDR1 and CDR2 are DFQATT and SNEGSKA (reference sequence). CDR3 length equals 12 residues. The CDR3 region is CSANGGTYGYIF. The CDR3 DNA is TGCAGTGCAAACGGCGGTACCTATGGCTACATCTTC.

This clonotype was counted only a few times. The chain recombines TRBV3-1 with TRBJ2-5; the D is unclear. V was shortened by 2 bases and J by 0 bases, with 13 bases between the two germline ends. CDR1 is LGHDT, CDR2 YNNKEL, per germline (reference sequence). CDR3 length equals 16 residues. The CDR3 bases are TGTGCCAGCAGCCAACCCCCTTGGATGTACCAAGAGACCCAGTACTTC. This sequence encodes CASSQPPWMYQETQYF.

This clonotype was found many times. J is TRBJ2-1 and V is TRBV12-3 or TRBV12-4; TRBD1 aligns across 7 bases. CDR3 length: 13 residues. Trimming cost V 5 bases and J 9 bases; bases outside gene matches: 7. CDR3 DNA: TGTGCCAGCAGTCCCACAGGGGTTGGTGAGCAGTTCTTC. It translates to CASSPTGVGEQFF.

In this sample, this clonotype turned up many times. The V gene is TRBV6-2 or TRBV6-3, the J gene TRBJ2-7; 9 bases match TRBD2. V lost 0 bases and J lost 0; bases outside the gene matches: 0. The length of the CDR3 is 15 residues. Germline CDR1 MNHEY, CDR2 SVGEGT. The CDR3 loop reads CASSYSGLASYEQYF. The CDR3 DNA sequence: TGTGCCAGCAGTTACTCGGGACTAGCCTCCTACGAGCAGTACTTC.

This clonotype was observed many times. The chain joins TRBV28 to TRBJ1-1; D gene ambiguous. This CDR3 has 14 amino acids. Germline V lookup: CDR1 MDHEN, CDR2 SYDVKM. Trimming shortened V by 10 bases and J by 0 bases, and 15 bases separated the two germline ends. Written as DNA, the CDR3 is TGTGCCACCAGCCCGGGGTGGCTGAACACTGAAGCTTTCTTT. Protein sequence: CATSPGWLNTEAFF.

This clonotype was counted many times. Germline is not matched at one junction end, which may reflect a read error. The gene calls are TRBV28 and TRBJ1-3, with D tentatively TRBD1 (5 bases). The CDR3 covers 16 residues. CDR1 and CDR2 (germline): MDHEN, SYDVKM. The CDR3 sequence is CASSSSGLLTGNTIYF. CDR3 coding DNA: TGTGCCAGCAGTTCGTCAGGGCTTTTAACTGGGAACACCATATATTTT.

This clonotype was counted a few times. The J gene is TRBJ2-7, the V gene TRBV6-2 or TRBV6-3; D could derive from TRBD1 or TRBD2 (5 bases each). CDR3 size: 14 residues. The V gene lost 5 bases and the J gene lost 7 bases, with 18 bases spanning the gap. Germline values: CDR1 MNHEY, CDR2 SVGEGT. The chain's CDR3 is CASSERGSSAEQYF. DNA of the CDR3: TGTGCCAGCAGTGAAAGGGGTAGTAGCGCGGAGCAGTACTTC.

The table lists this clonotype with many counts. The V call is TRBV12-3 or TRBV12-4, the J call TRBJ2-1, with D perhaps matching TRBD1 (5 bases). The length of the CDR3 is 15 residues. Trimming shortened V by 2 bases and J by 4 bases, and 12 bases separated the two germline ends. The chain's CDR3 is CASSLKQGEYNEQFF. Here the CDR3 DNA reads TGTGCCAGCAGTTTAAAACAAGGGGAATACAATGAGCAGTTCTTC.

The chain is built from TRBV7-9 and TRBJ2-2; TRBD2 aligns across 9 bases. This CDR3 is built from 14 residues. Germline CDR1 and CDR2: SEHNR and FQNEAQ (reference sequence). V lost 2 bases to trimming and J lost 8 bases; unmatched junction nucleotides: 3. CDR3 bases: TGTGCCAGCAGCTTACCGACTAGCGGAGGGGAGCTGTTTTTT. This sequence encodes CASSLPTSGGELFF.

In this sample, this clonotype turned up many times. The V call is TRBV20-1, the J call TRBJ2-4, with D tentatively TRBD1 (6 bases). Trimming took off 1 base at V and 8 bases at J, with 21 bases between the two ends. Germline-derived CDR1 and CDR2 are DFQATT and SNEGSKA (reference sequence). The CDR3 is made up of 16 amino acids. CDR3 sequence: CSARGGPGRGFDIQYF. In DNA, the CDR3 is TGCAGTGCTAGAGGGGGGCCGGGGCGAGGGTTTGACATTCAGTACTTC.

This clonotype was seen repeatedly, ten times or more. CDR3 amino acids: CASSLWDRNEKLFF. CDR3 nucleotide sequence: TGCGCCAGCAGCTTGTGGGACAGAAATGAAAAACTGTTTTTT. This chain connects TRBV5-1 to TRBJ1-4; TRBD1 matches 7 bases. Germline V gives CDR1 SGHRS, CDR2 YFSETQ. The V gene end was trimmed by 1 base and the J gene end by 5 bases; junction bases not matched to a gene: 2. The CDR3 loop spans 14 amino acids.

This clonotype was recorded many times. This chain joins TRBV28 and TRBJ1-1; unclear D gene. The V gene's germline CDR1 is MDHEN and CDR2 SYDVKM. The CDR3 has 13 residues. V was cut by 2 bases and J by 7 bases, with 11 bases left in between. The CDR3 sequence is CASSLTDKDEAFF. The CDR3 region has the DNA TGTGCCAGCAGTTTAACGGATAAGGATGAAGCTTTCTTT.

There are many counts of this clonotype. The chain is built from TRBV6-5 and TRBJ2-1; 8 bases map to TRBD2. CDR1 and CDR2 (germline): MNHEY, SVGAGI. V lost 0 bases and J lost 8; bases outside the gene matches: 6. This CDR3 comprises 15 residues. CDR3 loop: CASSYSHGRADEQFF. CDR3 sequence (DNA): TGTGCCAGCAGTTACTCTCACGGGAGGGCCGATGAGCAGTTCTTC.

This clonotype was counted between two and nine times. The chain combines TRBV19 with TRBJ2-2, with unresolved D. CDR3 length equals 13 residues. V was cut by 1 base and J by 4 bases, with 4 bases left in between. Germline V gene sequence: CDR1 LNHDA, CDR2 SQIVND (reference sequence). The CDR3 nucleotides read TGTGCCAGTAGTATAGTTGGCACCGGGGAGCTGTTTTTT. This translates into CASSIVGTGELFF.

The gene calls are TRBV6-1 and TRBJ1-1, with D tentatively TRBD1 (6 bases). Looked up from germline, CDR1 is MNHNS and CDR2 is SASEGT. The CDR3 loop spans 11 amino acids. The V end lost 5 bases, the J end lost 9 bases, and 10 bases lay between the germline ends. CDR3 coding DNA: TGTGCCAGCAGTAGGGGGGAGCAAGCTTTCTTT. Residues: CASSRGEQAFF.

This clonotype has ten or more counts. J is TRBJ2-5 and V is TRBV4-1; D perhaps matches TRBD1 (6 bases). V was trimmed by 2 bases and J by 6 bases, leaving 13 bases between them. The CDR3 is made up of 14 amino acids. Looked up from germline, CDR1 is MGHRA and CDR2 is YSYEKL. CDR3 residues: CASSQYRVGKTQYF. The CDR3 bases are TGCGCCAGCAGCCAATACAGGGTTGGAAAGACCCAGTACTTC.

This clonotype has just a few counts. This chain connects TRBV6-1 to TRBJ1-4, with a weak D call TRBD1 (6 bases). Trimming took 7 bases from V and 7 from J, leaving 16 bases between them. CDR3 length: 14 amino acids. Germline V lookup: CDR1 MNHNS, CDR2 SASEGT. The CDR3 region is CASTPRGRGEKLFF. The CDR3 DNA reads TGTGCCAGCACCCCAAGGGGGAGGGGTGAAAAACTGTTTTTT.

This clonotype showed up many times. The CDR3 here is CASSLTMNTEAFF. The DNA for the CDR3 is TGTGCCAGCAGTCTGACAATGAACACTGAAGCTTTCTTT. The rearrangement uses TRBV28 and TRBJ1-1; D remains unclear. This CDR3 region has 13 residues. Trimming removed 5 bases from V and 0 bases from J, with 7 bases in between. Germline loops: CDR1 MDHEN, CDR2 SYDVKM.

This clonotype was picked up many times. The rearrangement joins TRBV10-3 to TRBJ1-2; D gene uncertain. CDR3 length equals 13 residues. V gave up 0 bases and J gave up 4 bases, with 6 bases separating them. Germline loops: CDR1 ENHRY, CDR2 SYGVKD. In nucleotides, the CDR3 is TGTGCCATCAGTGAGTCAGAGGGCTATGGCTACACCTTC. This codes for CAISESEGYGYTF.

There are many counts of this clonotype. This chain uses TRBV28 with TRBJ2-7; TRBD2 might be the D (5 bases). V was shortened by 3 bases and J by 1 base, with 13 bases between the two germline ends. The V gene's germline CDR1 is MDHEN and CDR2 SYDVKM. The CDR3 is 15 amino acids. Written as DNA, the CDR3 is TGTGCCAGCAGTTTTAAATTACGGGAATCCTACGAGCAGTACTTC. Translation: CASSFKLRESYEQYF.